The source of this TCR beta chain is a study of blood T cell repertoires in COVID-19. Study-wide background: Acute and convalescent COVID-19 specimens originated in the United States, Italy and Spain. PBMCs, B-cell-depleted T cells, or T cells were the source of the cDNA or gDNA that made up the material.

V lost 6 bases to trimming and J lost 3 bases; unmatched junction nucleotides: 2. The CDR3 is made up of 14 amino acids. Looked up from germline, CDR1 is MNHEY and CDR2 is SVGAGI. Libraries were prepared by immunoSEQ multiplex PCR; TCRdb keeps only in-frame clonotypes and omits some of them. The data show just over 650,000 clones, 75% to 90% seen once. The clonotype comes from a woman younger than 35 with acute or convalescent COVID-19. This rearrangement joins TRBV6-5 to TRBJ2-2; 9 bases fit TRBD1. Sequenced material: peripheral blood. CDR3 amino acids: CASRGQGDTGELFF. Here the CDR3 DNA reads TGTGCCAGCAGGGGACAGGGTGACACCGGGGAGCTGTTTTTT.